Below are 10 T cell receptor beta chains sequenced from a single sample in a study of post-analysis software for immune sequencing data (dated by TCRdb to between 2014 and 2016). Results and caveats for the whole study, not just this receptor: About five TRBV segments, including TRBV5-6, TRBV5-1 and TRBV20-1, were significantly more frequent in patients than controls.

Their target antigens are unknown. The library came from PCR. The run used an Illumina HiSeq 2500. Unique molecular identifiers were incorporated into TCR beta cDNA libraries to reduce PCR and sequencing biases. The public reads were quality trimmed at Q25 with fastp and then assembled into clones with MiXCR by TCRdb, keeping productive beta chains. Rows with one shared CDR3 protein collapse into an entry with the most common genes and DNA. Present in this sample are hundreds of thousands of distinct CDR3 sequences, 30% of which were seen just once. Of the sample, under 0.7% falls within the top ten clones. Sequences were obtained from blood. Receptors were obtained from a girl aged 5-17 years with multiple sclerosis.

There are a few counts of this clonotype. The gene calls are TRBV10-3 and TRBJ1-6; TRBD1 might be the D (6 bases). V was shortened by 0 bases and J by 10 bases, with 13 bases between the two germline ends. The CDR3 is 15 residues long. CDR1 and CDR2 from the germline V gene are ENHRY and SYGVKD. CDR3 bases: TGTGCCATCAGTGAGTCGACAGGCCTTTCGTCACCCCTCCACTTT. The encoded protein is CAISESTGLSSPLHF.

This clonotype showed up just a few times. J is TRBJ1-2 and V is TRBV29-1; no firm D call. This CDR3 region has 14 residues. Germline values: CDR1 SQVTM, CDR2 ANQGSEA. V gave up 3 bases and J gave up 1 base, with 12 bases separating them. CDR3 sequence: CSVDRQTDNYGYTF. DNA of the CDR3: TGCAGCGTTGACAGACAAACCGATAACTATGGCTACACCTTC.

V gene TRBV2 combines with J gene TRBJ2-7, with D possibly matching TRBD1 (5 bases). V gave up 2 bases and J gave up 3 bases, with 11 bases separating them. CDR3 length: 14 residues. CDR1 and CDR2 (germline): SNHLY, FYNNEI. The CDR3 loop is CASSEYRDSYEQYF. The CDR3 DNA is TGTGCCAGCAGTGAATATCGCGACAGCTACGAGCAGTACTTC.

This clonotype was counted only a few times. V usage is TRBV19 and J usage is TRBJ2-5; D is perhaps TRBD2 (5 bases). The DNA end lines up better with TRBJ2-7; the J call may be wrong. The germline V gene has CDR1 LNHDA and CDR2 SQIVND (reference sequence). CDR3 length equals 13 residues. The CDR3 here is CASSIRGSSEQYF. The CDR3 DNA reads as TGTGCCAGTAGTATTCGAGGGAGTAGCGAGCAGTACTTC.

This sequence joins TRBV29-1 and TRBJ1-1; D unresolved. V shed 2 bases and J shed 1 base, with 8 bases lying between them. CDR1 is SQVTM and CDR2 is ANQGSEA in the germline V gene. The CDR3 has 13 amino acids. This CDR3 reads CSVERQTNTEAFF. The CDR3 DNA reads TGCAGCGTTGAAAGGCAGACGAACACTGAAGCTTTCTTT.

The rearrangement joins TRBV14 to TRBJ2-3; TRBD1 matches at 7 bases. V shed 3 bases and J 2 bases; nucleotides not matched to a gene: 17. Germline V gene sequence: CDR1 SGHDN, CDR2 FVKESK. This CDR3 comprises 19 residues. CDR3 sequence (DNA): TGTGCCAGCAGCCACCTCGTAAGGCGGACAGGCGAAAACACAGATACGCAGTATTTT. Translation: CASSHLVRRTGENTDTQYF.

This chain links TRBV27 with TRBJ2-7; 7 nucleotides agree with TRBD1. Germline V gene lookup returns CDR1 MNHEY and CDR2 SMNVEV (reference sequence). V was clipped by 8 bases and J by 2 bases; unmatched bases: 6. The CDR3 runs 13 residues. The CDR3: CASQTTGTYEQYF. As DNA, the CDR3 is TGTGCCAGCCAAACGACAGGGACCTACGAGCAGTACTTC.

This clonotype was counted only a few times. The chain recombines TRBV29-1 with TRBJ2-3, with D perhaps given as TRBD1 or TRBD2 (6 bases each). The CDR3 covers 14 residues. V was trimmed by 2 bases and J by 8 bases, leaving 17 bases between them. Germline values: CDR1 SQVTM, CDR2 ANQGSEA. CDR3 protein: CSVEFSVGGGTQYF. The CDR3 nucleotides are TGCAGCGTTGAATTCTCGGTCGGAGGGGGTACGCAGTATTTT.

J is TRBJ2-4 and V is TRBV10-2, with a possible D match to TRBD2 (5 bases). Per the germline V gene, CDR1 is WSHSY and CDR2 is SAAADI. The V gene lost 3 bases and the J gene lost 2 bases, with 8 bases spanning the gap. The CDR3 length is 14 residues. DNA of the CDR3: TGCGCCAGCAGTGAAAGGGAGACCAAAAACATTCAGTACTTC. This codes for CASSERETKNIQYF.

This chain connects TRBV11-2 to TRBJ2-1; 12 nucleotides align to TRBD2. The ends lost 4 bases at V and 8 bases at J; junction bases unmatched: 9. CDR1 is SGHAT, CDR2 FQNNGV, per germline. The CDR3 contains 16 residues. CDR3 nucleotide sequence: TGTGCCAGCAGCTACTCCGGGACTAGCGGGCAGCATGAGCAGTTCTTC. This codes for CASSYSGTSGQHEQFF. Full variable domain (rest looked up from reference TRBV11-2 and TRBJ2-1): EAGVAQSPRYKIIEKRQSVAFWCNPISGHATLYWYQQILGQGPKLLIQFQNNGVVDDSQLPKDRFSAERLKGVDSTLKIQPAKLEDSAVYLCASSYSGTSGQHEQFFGPGTRLTVL.